The clone carrying this T cell receptor (beta chain) was seen ten or more times. Its antigen is not known. The data belong to a study of human T cells and chemical hapten exposure. For the study at large: Largely, small differences in pooled library volume made per-sample TCR yields vary. General study points: DPC sensitization did not alter TCRs above 1 in 1000 frequency.

The J segment lost 5 bases and the V segment lost 2 bases, leaving 6 bases of the junction unmatched. The CDR3 loop spans 14 amino acids. Germline CDR1 and CDR2: MNHEY and SMNVEV (reference sequence). Unfractionated whole blood was the source from which total RNA was extracted. Library preparation tagged each individual cDNA molecule with a unique molecular identifier. MiXCR, applied by TCRdb to the 5' RACE reads, yields one record per CDR3 protein. The table has 110,000 to 150,000 distinct CDR3 sequences, 3.5% to 5% seen once; the top ten hold over 1.3%. This sequence joins TRBV27 and TRBJ2-7, with TRBD1 matching over 7 bases. The sequence was obtained from a female donor in good health. The CDR3 nucleotides read TGTGCCAGCAGTTTAACCGGGACAGCGGACGAGCAGTACTTC. Residues: CASSLTGTADEQYF.